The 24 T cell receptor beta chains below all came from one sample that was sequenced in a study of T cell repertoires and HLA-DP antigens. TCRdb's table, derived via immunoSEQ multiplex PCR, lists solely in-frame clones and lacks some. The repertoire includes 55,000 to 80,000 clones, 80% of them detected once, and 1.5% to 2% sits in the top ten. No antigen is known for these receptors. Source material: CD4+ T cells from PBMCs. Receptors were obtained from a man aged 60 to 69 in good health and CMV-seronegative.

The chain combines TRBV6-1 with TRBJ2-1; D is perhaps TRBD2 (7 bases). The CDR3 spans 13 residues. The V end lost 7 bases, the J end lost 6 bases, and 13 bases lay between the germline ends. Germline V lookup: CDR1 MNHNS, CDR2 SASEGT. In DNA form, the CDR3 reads TGTGCCAGCATGAGGGGGGGGCCCAATGAGCAGTTCTTC. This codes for CASMRGGPNEQFF.

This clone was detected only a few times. CDR3 sequence (DNA): TGTGCCAGTAGGACTAGCGGGAGCAACACCGGGGAGCTGTTTTTT. It codes for CASRTSGSNTGELFF. J is TRBJ2-2 and V is TRBV19, with 12 bases fitting TRBD2. The germline V gene encodes CDR1 LNHDA and CDR2 SQIVND (reference sequence). V lost 6 bases, J lost 2 bases, and 1 base stayed unmatched. The length of the CDR3 is 15 residues.

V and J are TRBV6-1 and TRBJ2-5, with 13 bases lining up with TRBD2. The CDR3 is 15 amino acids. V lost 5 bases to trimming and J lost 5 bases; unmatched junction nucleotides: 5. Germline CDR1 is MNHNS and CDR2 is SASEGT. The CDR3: CASSTRTSGSETQYF. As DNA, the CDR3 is TGTGCCAGCAGTACTAGGACTAGCGGGAGTGAGACCCAGTACTTC.

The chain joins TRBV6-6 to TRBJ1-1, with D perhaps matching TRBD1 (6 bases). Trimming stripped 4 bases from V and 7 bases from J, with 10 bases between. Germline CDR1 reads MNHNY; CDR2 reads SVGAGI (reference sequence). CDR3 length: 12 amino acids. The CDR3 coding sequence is TGTGCCAGCAGTTTGGGGGGCGGTGAAGCTTTCTTT. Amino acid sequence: CASSLGGGEAFF.

DNA for the CDR3: TGTGCCAGTAGTATTAGCGGAACGTCTAGGGATACGCAGTATTTT. The encoded protein is CASSISGTSRDTQYF. The J gene is TRBJ2-3, the V gene TRBV19, with TRBD2 as a possible D gene (6 bases). CDR1 and CDR2 (germline): LNHDA, SQIVND (reference sequence). This CDR3 spans 15 amino acids. V dropped 3 bases and J dropped 6 bases, with 16 bases sitting between them.

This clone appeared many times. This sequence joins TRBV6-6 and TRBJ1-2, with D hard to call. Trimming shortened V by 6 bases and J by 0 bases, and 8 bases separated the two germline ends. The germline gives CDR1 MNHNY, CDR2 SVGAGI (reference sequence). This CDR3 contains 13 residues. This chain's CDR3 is CASSRGANYGYTF. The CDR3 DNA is TGTGCCAGCAGCCGCGGAGCTAACTATGGCTACACCTTC.

CDR3 sequence: CASSLDPSGGQETQYF. CDR3 in DNA: TGTGCCAGCAGCTTGGACCCTAGCGGGGGGCAAGAGACCCAGTACTTC. The chain combines TRBV5-4 with TRBJ2-5, with TRBD2 matching 11 bases. Trimming at V came to 0 bases and at J to 2 bases, leaving 3 bases not matched to a gene. CDR3 length: 16 residues. The germline CDR1 and CDR2 sequences are SGHNT and YYREEE (reference sequence).

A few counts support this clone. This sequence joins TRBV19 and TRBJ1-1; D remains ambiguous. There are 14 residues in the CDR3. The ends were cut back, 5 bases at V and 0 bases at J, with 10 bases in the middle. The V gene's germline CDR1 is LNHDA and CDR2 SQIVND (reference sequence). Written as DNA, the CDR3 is TGTGCCAGTAGTGCGACTCCGATGAACACTGAAGCTTTCTTT. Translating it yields CASSATPMNTEAFF.

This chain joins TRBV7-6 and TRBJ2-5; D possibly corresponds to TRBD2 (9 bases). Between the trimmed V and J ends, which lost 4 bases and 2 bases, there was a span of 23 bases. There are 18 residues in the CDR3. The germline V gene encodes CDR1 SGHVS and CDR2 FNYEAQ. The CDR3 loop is CASSYSAGGGRGQETQYF. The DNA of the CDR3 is TGTGCCAGCAGCTACAGTGCAGGGGGCGGGAGGGGTCAAGAGACCCAGTACTTC.

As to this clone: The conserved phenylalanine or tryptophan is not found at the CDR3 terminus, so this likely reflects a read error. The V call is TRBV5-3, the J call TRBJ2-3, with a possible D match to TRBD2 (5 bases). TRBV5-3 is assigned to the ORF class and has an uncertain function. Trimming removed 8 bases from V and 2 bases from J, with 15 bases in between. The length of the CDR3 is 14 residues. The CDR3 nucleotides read TGTGCCAGCAGCCCGGACTCGTTCACAGATACGCAGTATCTT. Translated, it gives CASSPDSFTDTQYL.

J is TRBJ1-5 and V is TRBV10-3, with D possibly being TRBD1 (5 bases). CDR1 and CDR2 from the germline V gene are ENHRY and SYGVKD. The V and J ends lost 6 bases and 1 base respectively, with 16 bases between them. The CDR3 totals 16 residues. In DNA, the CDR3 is TGTGCCATCAGCACTCAGGGCGGGCCCAGCAATCAGCCCCAGCATTTT. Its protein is CAISTQGGPSNQPQHF.

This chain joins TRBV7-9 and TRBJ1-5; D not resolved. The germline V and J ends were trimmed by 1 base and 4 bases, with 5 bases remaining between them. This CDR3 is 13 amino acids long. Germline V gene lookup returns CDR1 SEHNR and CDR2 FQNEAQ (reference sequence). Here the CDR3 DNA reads TGTGCCAGCAGCTTAGACGGTAATCAGCCCCAGCATTTT. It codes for CASSLDGNQPQHF.

CDR3 loop: CASGLGSTGGTEAFF. The CDR3 DNA reads TGTGCTAGTGGTTTGGGGTCAACAGGGGGGACTGAAGCTTTCTTT. The chain couples TRBV12-5 to TRBJ1-1, with 8 nucleotides matching TRBD1. V dropped 1 base and J dropped 5; count of bases not matched to a gene: 6. The CDR3 length is 15 residues. Germline values: CDR1 LGHNT, CDR2 FRNRAP.

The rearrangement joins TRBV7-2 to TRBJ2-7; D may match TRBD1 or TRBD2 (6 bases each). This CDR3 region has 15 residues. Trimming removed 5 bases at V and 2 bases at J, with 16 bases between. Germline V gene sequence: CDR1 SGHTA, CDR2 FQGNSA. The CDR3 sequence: CASSQGRLRTYEQYF. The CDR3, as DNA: TGTGCCAGCAGCCAGGGGAGGCTCAGGACCTACGAGCAGTACTTC.

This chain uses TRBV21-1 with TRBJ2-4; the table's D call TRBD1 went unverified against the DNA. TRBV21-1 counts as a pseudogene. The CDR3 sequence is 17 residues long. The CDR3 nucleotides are TGTGCCAGCAGCACCCGGGACAGCTCCATAGCCAAAAACATTCAGTACTTC. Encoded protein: CASSTRDSSIAKNIQYF.

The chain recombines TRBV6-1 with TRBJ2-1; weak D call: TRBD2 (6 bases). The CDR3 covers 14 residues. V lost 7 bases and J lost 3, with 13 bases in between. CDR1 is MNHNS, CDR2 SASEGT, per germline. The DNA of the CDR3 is TGTGCCAGCAAAGGAGGGAGAGTCTACAATGAGCAGTTCTTC. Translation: CASKGGRVYNEQFF.

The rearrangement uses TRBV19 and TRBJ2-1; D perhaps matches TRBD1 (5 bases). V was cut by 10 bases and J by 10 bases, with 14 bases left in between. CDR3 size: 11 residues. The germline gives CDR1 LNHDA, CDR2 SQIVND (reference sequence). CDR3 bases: TGTGCCATTGAACAGGAAGGGGAGCAGTTCTTC. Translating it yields CAIEQEGEQFF.

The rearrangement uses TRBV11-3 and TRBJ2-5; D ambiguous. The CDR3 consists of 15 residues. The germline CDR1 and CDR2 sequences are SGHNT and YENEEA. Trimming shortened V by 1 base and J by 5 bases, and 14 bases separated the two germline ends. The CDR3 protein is CASSLGTNVHETQYF. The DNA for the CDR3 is TGTGCCAGCAGCTTAGGAACCAATGTCCACGAGACCCAGTACTTC.

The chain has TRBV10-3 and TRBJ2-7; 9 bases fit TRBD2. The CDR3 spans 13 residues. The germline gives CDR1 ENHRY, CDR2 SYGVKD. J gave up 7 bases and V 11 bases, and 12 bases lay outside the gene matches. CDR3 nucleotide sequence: TGTGCCTCCAGGACTAGCGCTCTGGAGGAGCAGTACGTC. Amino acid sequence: CASRTSALEEQYV.

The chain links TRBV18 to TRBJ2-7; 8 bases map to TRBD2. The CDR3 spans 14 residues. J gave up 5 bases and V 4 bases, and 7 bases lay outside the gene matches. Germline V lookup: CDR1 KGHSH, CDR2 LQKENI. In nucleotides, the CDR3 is TGTGCCAGCTCACTAACTCCGGGGGGGGACGAGCAGTACTTC. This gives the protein CASSLTPGGDEQYF.

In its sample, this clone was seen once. CDR3 residues: CASQYGPGELFF. CDR3 DNA: TGCGCCAGCCAATATGGGCCAGGGGAGCTGTTTTTT. The chain employs TRBV10-2 and TRBJ2-2, with D unclear. Deletions cut 8 bases from V and 8 bases from J, with 12 bases between. Germline-derived CDR1 and CDR2 are WSHSY and SAAADI. The CDR3 runs to 12 residues.

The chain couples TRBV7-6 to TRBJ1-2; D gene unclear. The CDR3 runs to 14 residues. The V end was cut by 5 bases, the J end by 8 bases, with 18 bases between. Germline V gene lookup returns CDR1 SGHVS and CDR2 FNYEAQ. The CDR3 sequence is CASSPREGSRGYTF. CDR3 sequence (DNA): TGTGCCAGCAGCCCCCGGGAAGGGAGCCGCGGCTACACCTTC.

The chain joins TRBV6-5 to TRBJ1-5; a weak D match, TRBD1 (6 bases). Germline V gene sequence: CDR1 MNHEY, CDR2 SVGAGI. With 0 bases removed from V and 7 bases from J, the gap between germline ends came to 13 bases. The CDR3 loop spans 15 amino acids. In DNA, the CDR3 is TGTGCCAGCAGTTACTCGATAGCGGGGGGCCAGCCCCAGCATTTT. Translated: CASSYSIAGGQPQHF.

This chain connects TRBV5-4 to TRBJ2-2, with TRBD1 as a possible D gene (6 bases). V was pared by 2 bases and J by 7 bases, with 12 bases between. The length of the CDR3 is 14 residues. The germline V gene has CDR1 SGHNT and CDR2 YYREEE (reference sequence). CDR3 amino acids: CASSLQQGSGELFF. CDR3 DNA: TGTGCCAGCAGCTTACAACAGGGTAGCGGGGAGCTGTTTTTT.